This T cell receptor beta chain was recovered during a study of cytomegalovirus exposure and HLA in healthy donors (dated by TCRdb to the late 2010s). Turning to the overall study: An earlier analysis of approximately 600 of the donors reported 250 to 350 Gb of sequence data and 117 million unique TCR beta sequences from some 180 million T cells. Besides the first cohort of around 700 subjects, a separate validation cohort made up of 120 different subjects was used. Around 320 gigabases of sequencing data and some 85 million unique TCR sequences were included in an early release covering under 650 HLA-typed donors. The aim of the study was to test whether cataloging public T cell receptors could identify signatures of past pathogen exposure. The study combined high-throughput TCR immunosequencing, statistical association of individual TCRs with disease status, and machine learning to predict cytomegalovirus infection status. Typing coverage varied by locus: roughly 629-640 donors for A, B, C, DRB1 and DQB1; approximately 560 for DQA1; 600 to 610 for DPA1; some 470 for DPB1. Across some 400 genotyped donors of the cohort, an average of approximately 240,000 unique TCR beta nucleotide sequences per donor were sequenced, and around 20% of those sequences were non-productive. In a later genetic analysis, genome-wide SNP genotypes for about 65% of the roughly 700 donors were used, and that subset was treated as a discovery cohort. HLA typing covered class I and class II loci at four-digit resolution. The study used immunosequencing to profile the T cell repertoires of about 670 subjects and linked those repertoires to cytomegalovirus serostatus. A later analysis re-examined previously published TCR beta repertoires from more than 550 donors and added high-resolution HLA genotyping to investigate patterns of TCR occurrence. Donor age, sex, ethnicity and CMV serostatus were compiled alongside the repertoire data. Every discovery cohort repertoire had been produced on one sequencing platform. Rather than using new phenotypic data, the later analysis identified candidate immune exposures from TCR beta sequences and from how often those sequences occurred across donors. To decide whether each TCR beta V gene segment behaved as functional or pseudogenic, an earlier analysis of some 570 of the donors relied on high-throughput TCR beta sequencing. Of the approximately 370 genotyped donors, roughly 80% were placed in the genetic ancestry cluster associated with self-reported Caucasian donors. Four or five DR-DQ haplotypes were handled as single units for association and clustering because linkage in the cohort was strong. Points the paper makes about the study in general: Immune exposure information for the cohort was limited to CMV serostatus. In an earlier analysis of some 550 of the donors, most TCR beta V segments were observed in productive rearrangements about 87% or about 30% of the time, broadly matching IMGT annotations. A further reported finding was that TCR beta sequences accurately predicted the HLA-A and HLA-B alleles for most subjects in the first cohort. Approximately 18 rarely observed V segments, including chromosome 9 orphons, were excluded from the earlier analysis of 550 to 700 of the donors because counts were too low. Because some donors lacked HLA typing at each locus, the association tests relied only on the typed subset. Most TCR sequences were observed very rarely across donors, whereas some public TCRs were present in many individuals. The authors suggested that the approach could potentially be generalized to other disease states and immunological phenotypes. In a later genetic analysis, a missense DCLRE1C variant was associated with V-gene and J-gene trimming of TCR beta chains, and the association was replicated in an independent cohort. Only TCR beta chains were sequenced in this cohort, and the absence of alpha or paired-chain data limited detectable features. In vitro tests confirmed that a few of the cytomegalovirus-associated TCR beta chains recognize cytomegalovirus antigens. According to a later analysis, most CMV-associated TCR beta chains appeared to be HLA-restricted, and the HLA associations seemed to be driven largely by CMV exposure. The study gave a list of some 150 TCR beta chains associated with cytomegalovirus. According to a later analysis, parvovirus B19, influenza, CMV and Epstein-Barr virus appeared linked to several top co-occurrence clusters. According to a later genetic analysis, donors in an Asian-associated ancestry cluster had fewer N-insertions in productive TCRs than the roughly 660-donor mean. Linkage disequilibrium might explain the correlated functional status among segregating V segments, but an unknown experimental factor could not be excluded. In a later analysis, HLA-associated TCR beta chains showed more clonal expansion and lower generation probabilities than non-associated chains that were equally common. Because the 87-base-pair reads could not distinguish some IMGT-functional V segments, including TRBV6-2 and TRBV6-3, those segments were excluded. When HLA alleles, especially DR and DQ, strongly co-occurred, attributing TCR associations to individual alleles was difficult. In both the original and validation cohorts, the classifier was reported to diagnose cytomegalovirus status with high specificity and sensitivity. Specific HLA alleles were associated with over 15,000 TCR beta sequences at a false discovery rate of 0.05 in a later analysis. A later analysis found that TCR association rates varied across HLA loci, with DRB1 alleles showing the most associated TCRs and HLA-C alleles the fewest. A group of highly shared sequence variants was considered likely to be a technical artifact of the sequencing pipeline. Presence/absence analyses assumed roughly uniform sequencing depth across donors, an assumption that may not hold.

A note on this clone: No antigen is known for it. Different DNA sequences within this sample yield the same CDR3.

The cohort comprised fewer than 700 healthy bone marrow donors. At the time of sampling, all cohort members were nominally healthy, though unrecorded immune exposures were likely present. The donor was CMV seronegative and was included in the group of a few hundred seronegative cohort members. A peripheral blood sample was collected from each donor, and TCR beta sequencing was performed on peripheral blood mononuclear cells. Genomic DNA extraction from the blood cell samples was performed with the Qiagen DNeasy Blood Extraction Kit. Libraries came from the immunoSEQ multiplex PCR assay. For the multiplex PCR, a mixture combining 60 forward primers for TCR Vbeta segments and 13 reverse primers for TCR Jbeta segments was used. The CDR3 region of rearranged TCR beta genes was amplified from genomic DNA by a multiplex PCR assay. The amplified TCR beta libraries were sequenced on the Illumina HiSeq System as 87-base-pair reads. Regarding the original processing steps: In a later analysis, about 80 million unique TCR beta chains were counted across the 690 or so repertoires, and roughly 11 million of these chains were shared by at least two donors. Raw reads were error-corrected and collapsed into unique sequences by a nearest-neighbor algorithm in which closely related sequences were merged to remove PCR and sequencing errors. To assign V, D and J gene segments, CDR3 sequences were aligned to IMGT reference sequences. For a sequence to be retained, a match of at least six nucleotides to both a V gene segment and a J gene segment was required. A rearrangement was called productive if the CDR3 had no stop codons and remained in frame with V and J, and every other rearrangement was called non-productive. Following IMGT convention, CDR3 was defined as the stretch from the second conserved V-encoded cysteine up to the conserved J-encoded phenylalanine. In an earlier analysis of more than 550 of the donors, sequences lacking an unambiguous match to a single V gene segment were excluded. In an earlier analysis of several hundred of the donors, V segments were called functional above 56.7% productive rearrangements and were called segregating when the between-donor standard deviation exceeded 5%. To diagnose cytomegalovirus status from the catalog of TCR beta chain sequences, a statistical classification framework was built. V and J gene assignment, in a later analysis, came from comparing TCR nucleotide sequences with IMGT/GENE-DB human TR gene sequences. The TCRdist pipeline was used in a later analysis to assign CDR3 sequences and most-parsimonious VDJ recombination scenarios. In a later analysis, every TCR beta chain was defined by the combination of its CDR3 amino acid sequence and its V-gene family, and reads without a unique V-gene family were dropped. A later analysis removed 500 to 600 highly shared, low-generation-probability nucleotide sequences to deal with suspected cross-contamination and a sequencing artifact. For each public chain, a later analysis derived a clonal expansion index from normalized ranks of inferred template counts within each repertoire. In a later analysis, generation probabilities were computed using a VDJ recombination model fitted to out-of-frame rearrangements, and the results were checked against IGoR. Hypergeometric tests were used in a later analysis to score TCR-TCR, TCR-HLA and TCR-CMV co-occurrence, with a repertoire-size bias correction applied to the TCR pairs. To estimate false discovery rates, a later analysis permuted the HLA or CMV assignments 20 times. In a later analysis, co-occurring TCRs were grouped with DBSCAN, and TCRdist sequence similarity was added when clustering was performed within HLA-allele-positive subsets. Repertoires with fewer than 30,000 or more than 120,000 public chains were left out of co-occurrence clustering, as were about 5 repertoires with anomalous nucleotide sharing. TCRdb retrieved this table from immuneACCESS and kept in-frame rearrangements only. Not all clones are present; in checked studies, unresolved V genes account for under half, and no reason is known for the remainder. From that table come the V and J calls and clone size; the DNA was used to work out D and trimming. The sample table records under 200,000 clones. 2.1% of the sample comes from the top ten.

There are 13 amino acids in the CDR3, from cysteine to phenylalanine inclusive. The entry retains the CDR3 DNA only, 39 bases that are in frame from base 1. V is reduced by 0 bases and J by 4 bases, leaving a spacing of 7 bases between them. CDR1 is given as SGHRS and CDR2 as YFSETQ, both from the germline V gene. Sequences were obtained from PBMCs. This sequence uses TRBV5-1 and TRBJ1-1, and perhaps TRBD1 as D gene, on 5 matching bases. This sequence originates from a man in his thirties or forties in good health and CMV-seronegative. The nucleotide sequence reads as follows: TGCGCCAGCAGCTTGGACCAGGGCACTGAAGCTTTCTTT. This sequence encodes CASSLDQGTEAFF.